One T cell receptor (beta chain) is described in this entry. With 4 bases removed from V and 3 bases from J, the gap between germline ends came to 9 bases. Germline V gene data show CDR1 as MGHRA and CDR2 as YSYEKL. This CDR3 is built from 14 residues. This sample was included in a study of OX40 agonist ivuxolimab in advanced cancers. Study at large: In this trial design, patients received ivuxolimab intravenously at 0.01 to 10 mg/kg every 2 weeks. A diagnosis of hepatocellular carcinoma, melanoma, renal cell or head and neck cancer was present in dose-escalation patients.

TCRdb keeps only in-frame clones here, not all; method: immunoSEQ multiplex PCR. The sample carries roughly 70,000 clones, roughly 85% recorded once. The V and J genes are TRBV4-1 and TRBJ1-4; tentatively, D is TRBD1 (6 bases). The receptor was isolated from an adult with an advanced solid tumor such as melanoma, head and neck, liver or kidney cancer. The specimen was CD4+ or CD8+ T cells sorted from blood, collected in a trial of the OX40 agonist ivuxolimab. CDR3 in DNA: TGCGCCAGCAGCCCCTGGACAGCTAATGAAAAACTGTTTTTT. Its protein product is CASSPWTANEKLFF.